A single sample is the source of the 22 T cell receptor beta chains below, sequenced in a study of tumor and adjacent non-tumor tissue in lung cancer. This sample's RNA came from whole unsorted tissue. This non-tumor lung sample came from over 3 cm beyond the tumor edge. TCRbeta libraries were built with three rounds of nested PCR, modified from ARM-PCR. TCRdb processed the multiplex PCR reads anew with MiXCR; each CDR3 protein has one entry. The table includes 55,000 to 65,000 distinct CDR3 sequences, roughly 60% detected once. Sequenced input: distant non-tumor lung tissue. All receptors derive from a man in his sixties or seventies with non-small cell lung cancer.

As concerns this clonotype: A much more abundant neighbour one base away suggests this may be a read error. The rearrangement links TRBV29-1 to TRBJ2-7; D gene uncertain. Germline assignment: CDR1 SQVTM and CDR2 ANQGSEA. The CDR3 contains 13 residues. The CDR3, as DNA: TGCAGCGTTGCATTTCCGAGCTCCTACGAGGAGTACTTC. Translated: CSVAFPSSYEEYF.

This clonotype was observed at least ten times. The gene calls are TRBV6-5 and TRBJ2-6; D may be TRBD1 (6 bases). The CDR3 loop spans 15 amino acids. Germline V gene data show CDR1 as MNHEY and CDR2 as SVGAGI. The V end was cut by 7 bases, the J end by 1 base, with 11 bases between. In DNA form, the CDR3 reads TGTGCCAGCACTAGCACAGGGTCTGGGGCCAACGTCCTGACTTTC. Amino acids: CASTSTGSGANVLTF.

The chain uses TRBV28 and TRBJ2-4; D is unresolved. The V gene's germline CDR1 is MDHEN and CDR2 SYDVKM. CDR3 length: 15 residues. V was pared by 5 bases and J by 0 bases, with 11 bases between. The CDR3 sequence: CASSPIRIAKNIQYF. DNA of the CDR3: TGTGCCAGCAGTCCCATACGGATAGCCAAAAACATTCAGTACTTC.

A remark on this clonotype: The junction and the germline gene differ at one end; a read error may be behind it. V gene TRBV6-1 combines with J gene TRBJ2-2; D tentatively fits TRBD1 or TRBD2 (5 bases each). The CDR3 is 16 residues long. Per germline, CDR1 MNHNS and CDR2 SASEGT. The CDR3 loop reads CASSGSQSSDTGELFF. The CDR3 region has the DNA TGTGCCAGCAGTGGTTCACAGAGTTCGGACACCGGGGAGCTGTTCTTT.

This clonotype was found many times. The chain links TRBV10-3 to TRBJ2-2; 8 bases map to TRBD1. This CDR3 spans 15 amino acids. After removal of 7 bases from V and 1 base from J, the junction contained 5 bases not matched to a gene. The germline gives CDR1 ENHRY, CDR2 SYGVKD. The CDR3 nucleotides read TGTGCCATCACTGACAGGGGACAGAACACCGGGGAGCTGTTTTTT. Residues: CAITDRGQNTGELFF.

There are many counts of this clonotype. This chain links TRBV10-2 with TRBJ2-2; D unclear. In germline, CDR1 is WSHSY, CDR2 SAAADI. The CDR3 runs 11 residues. Between the trimmed V and J ends, which lost 5 bases and 6 bases, there was a span of 4 bases. CDR3 loop: CASSLAGELFF. DNA for the CDR3: TGCGCCAGCAGTCTCGCCGGGGAGCTGTTTTTT.

Notes on this clonotype: Likely a read error: the CDR3 ends without its conserved phenylalanine or tryptophan. No DNA is shown, since the ends of the CDR3 on it are uncertain; the CDR3 is the one TCRdb lists. The J gene is TRBJ2-2, the V gene TRBV11-2; TRBD1, the table's D call, lacks a check against the DNA. The CDR3 comprises 16 residues, both ends counted. Germline V gene data show CDR1 as SGHAT and CDR2 as FQNNGV. The chain's CDR3 is CASSLHGTLFAGEPFS.

Notes on this clonotype: The CDR3 end shows no conserved phenylalanine or tryptophan, and so a read error is likely. The V call is TRBV11-2, the J call TRBJ2-7; D call uncertain. Trimming took off 1 base at V and 0 bases at J, with 4 bases between the two ends. The CDR3 runs 13 residues. The V gene's germline CDR1 is SGHAT and CDR2 FQNNGV. The CDR3 reads CASSLVLSYEQYI. Written as DNA, the CDR3 is TGTGCCAGCAGCTTAGTCCTCTCCTACGAGCAGTACATC.

This clonotype appeared many times. CDR3 nucleotide sequence: TGTGCCATCACTAGCGGGAGAAGAGATACGCAGTATTTT. Translated: CAITSGRRDTQYF. The chain carries TRBV10-3 and TRBJ2-3; 10 positions agree with TRBD2. V dropped 7 bases and J dropped 5; count of bases not matched to a gene: 3. The CDR3 has 13 amino acids. CDR1 ENHRY and CDR2 SYGVKD come from the germline V gene.

About this clonotype itself: One junction end does not reproduce the germline sequence, and a read error may be involved. The chain is built from TRBV11-3 and TRBJ2-3; 12 bases align to TRBD2. Germline values: CDR1 SGHNT, CDR2 YENEEA. The CDR3 is 19 residues long. CDR3 sequence (DNA): TGTGCCAGCAACTTAACCGGGACTAGCGGGTCCCGTAGCGCAGATACGCAGTATTTT. Amino acid sequence: CASNLTGTSGSRSADTQYF. The whole variable domain, remainder taken from reference TRBV11-3 and TRBJ2-3, is EAGVVQSPRYKIIEKKQPVAFWCNPISGHNTLYWYLQNLGQGPELLIRYENEEAVDDSQLPKDRFSAERLKGVDSTLKIQPAELGDSAVYLCASNLTGTSGSRSADTQYFGPGTRLTVL.

This clonotype has more than one count but fewer than ten. The genes are TRBV20-1 and TRBJ2-1; TRBD2 matches at 9 bases. This CDR3 has 14 amino acids. V trimming: 3 bases; J trimming: 2 bases; junction bases outside the gene matches: 2. In germline, CDR1 is DFQATT, CDR2 SNEGSKA (reference sequence). CDR3 residues: CSARAGGPYNEQFF. The CDR3 DNA is TGCAGTGCTAGGGCGGGGGGGCCCTACAATGAGCAGTTCTTC.

For this clonotype: The junction does not match germline at one end; this may be a read error. The chain recombines TRBV12-3 or TRBV12-4 with TRBJ2-7; TRBD1 or TRBD2 may be the D gene (5 bases each). The CDR3 contains 15 residues. The CDR3 DNA is TGTGCCACCAGTCCCGGGACGGGGAGCTCCTACGAGCAGTACTTC. Translated, it gives CATSPGTGSSYEQYF.

Note on this clonotype: An end of the junction does not agree with germline; a read error may underlie this. The chain links TRBV10-3 to TRBJ2-3, with 7 bases fitting TRBD2. Germline loops: CDR1 ENHRY, CDR2 SYGVKD. The CDR3 is made up of 17 amino acids. This chain's CDR3 is CGISGTNASPRTDTQYF. CDR3 DNA sequence: TGTGGCATCAGTGGGACTAACGCCAGCCCCCGGACAGATACGCAGTATTTT.

A note on this clonotype: A read error is possible here, since a much larger clone lies one base away. The rearrangement links TRBV6-5 to TRBJ1-6; D not certain. Germline lookup yields CDR1 MNHEY and CDR2 SVGAGI. The CDR3 consists of 15 residues. V lost 7 bases and J 11 bases, leaving 21 bases between the germline ends. CDR3 nucleotides: TGTGCCAGCAATAGGACCGTACCTACCCAGGCACCCCTCCACTTT. Protein product: CASNRTVPTQAPLHF.

The chain combines TRBV19 with TRBJ2-1, with D perhaps matching TRBD2 (7 bases). Per the germline V gene, CDR1 is LNHDA and CDR2 is SQIVND (reference sequence). This CDR3 comprises 18 residues. The V end lost 5 bases, the J end lost 0 bases, and 20 bases lay between the germline ends. DNA of the CDR3: TGTGCCAGTAGTCGGGGGCTACTAGCGCTGAGCTCCTACAATGAGCAGTTCTTC. Its protein is CASSRGLLALSSYNEQFF.

V is TRBV11-2 and J is TRBJ2-2; TRBD2 aligns across 8 bases. The germline V gene encodes CDR1 SGHAT and CDR2 FQNNGV. The CDR3 spans 18 residues. V shed 5 bases and J 2 bases; nucleotides not matched to a gene: 13. For the CDR3, the DNA is TGTGCCAGCAGCCCTTCCGTGACGGGGGGGCGTAACACCGGGGAGCTGTTTTTT. Translation gives CASSPSVTGGRNTGELFF.

This clonotype was counted at least ten times. The chain recombines TRBV10-3 with TRBJ2-1, with 11 bases identical to TRBD1. CDR3 size: 14 residues. Germline CDR1 ENHRY, CDR2 SYGVKD. V dropped 10 bases and J dropped 9; count of bases not matched to a gene: 11. This CDR3 is CASYGQGARGEQFF. CDR3 bases: TGTGCCAGTTATGGACAGGGGGCTCGGGGTGAGCAGTTCTTC.

This clonotype turned up a few times. A much larger clone lies one base from this, so it may be a read error. V is TRBV6-1 and J is TRBJ1-5; TRBD1 agrees at 11 bases. Per germline, CDR1 MNHNS and CDR2 SASEGT. The CDR3 is 15 amino acids. The CDR3: CASTGTGGNNQPRHF. CDR3 DNA sequence: TGTGCCAGCACCGGGACAGGGGGAAATAATCAGCCCCGGCATTTT.

Worth noting for this clonotype: Possible read error: a much larger clone is one base away. The conserved phenylalanine or tryptophan normally closing the CDR3 is absent here, so this likely arose from a read error. The chain employs TRBV5-4 and TRBJ1-5, with TRBD1 as a possible D gene (5 bases). The CDR3 sequence is 13 residues long. Trimming pared 4 bases from V and 4 bases from J, leaving 9 bases between. CDR1 SGHNT and CDR2 YYREEE come from the germline V gene (reference sequence). The CDR3 DNA follows: TGTGCCAGCAGCCGGGGCCGGAATCAGCCCCAGCATTAT. Translation: CASSRGRNQPQHY.

This clonotype was observed a single time. This chain's CDR3 is CVSKDLYEQYF. The DNA of the CDR3 is TGTGTTAGCAAGGACCTCTACGAGCAGTACTTC. The chain couples TRBV6-5 to TRBJ2-7; no firm D call. CDR3 length equals 11 residues. CDR1 is MNHEY, CDR2 SVGAGI, per germline.

As concerns this clonotype: Likely a read error: the CDR3 ends without its conserved phenylalanine or tryptophan. The CDR3 nucleotides read TGCAGTGCTACCCCGGGACCGGTTCGGGAGCAGTTCTTA. It codes for CSATPGPVREQFL. The chain combines TRBV20-1 with TRBJ2-1; D tentatively reads TRBD1 or TRBD2 (5 bases each). Trimming removed 4 bases at V and 10 bases at J, with 17 bases between. The germline V gene encodes CDR1 DFQATT and CDR2 SNEGSKA (reference sequence). The CDR3 totals 13 residues.

On this clonotype: This clone may be a read error of a much larger clone one base away. The chain links TRBV28 to TRBJ2-3, with TRBD2 matching over 9 bases. J was trimmed by 4 bases and V by 3 bases; bases with no gene match: 8. This CDR3 has 16 residues. In germline, CDR1 is MDHEN, CDR2 SYDVKM. The CDR3 spells CASSFGVAGVADTQYF. The CDR3 DNA sequence: TGTGCCAGCAGTTTTGGGGTAGCGGGGGTGGCAGATACGCAGTATTTT. The full variable domain, its missing parts supplied by reference TRBV28 and TRBJ2-3, is DVKVTQSSRYLVKRTGEKVFLECVQDMDHENMFWYRQDPGLGLRLIYFSYDVKMKEKGDIPEGYSVSREKKERFSLILESASTNQTSMYLCASSFGVAGVADTQYFGPGTRLTVL.